This entry lists 29 T cell receptor beta chains sequenced from one sample in a study of T cells in Graves' hyperthyroidism and ophthalmopathy. The CDR3 regions of TCR beta were amplified from RNA transcripts. Initially, a first-round RT-PCR of the TCR CDR3 employed the HTBI primer set. TCRdb re-derived calls from the multiplex PCR reads in MiXCR, one entry per CDR3 protein. The sample carries about 560,000 distinct CDR3 sequences, 16% recorded once. The sample consisted of blood. These receptors originate from a woman aged 18-35 years with Graves' hyperthyroidism.

In this sample, this clonotype turned up a few times. CDR3 region: CASNTHRAAAPTDTQYF. CDR3 DNA: TGTGCCAGCAACACACACCGAGCCGCGGCCCCCACAGATACGCAGTATTTT. The V gene is TRBV6-2 or TRBV6-3, the J gene TRBJ2-3; D gene uncertain. The CDR3 sequence is 17 residues long. Trimming stripped 7 bases from V and 2 bases from J, with 22 bases between. Germline lookup yields CDR1 MNHEY and CDR2 SVGEGT.

The CDR3 loop reads CAISESSEWRSTYNEQFF. CDR3 coding DNA: TGTGCCATCAGTGAGTCGTCAGAGTGGCGCTCAACCTACAATGAGCAGTTCTTC. The chain employs TRBV10-3 and TRBJ2-1; D is unresolved. The germline V gene has CDR1 ENHRY and CDR2 SYGVKD. V shed 0 bases and J shed 2 bases, with 17 bases lying between them. This CDR3 contains 18 residues.

This chain joins TRBV5-6 and TRBJ1-5; D gene unclear. Germline V CDR1 and CDR2: SGHDT, YYEEEE. CDR3 length: 15 amino acids. The V end lost 3 bases, the J end lost 0 bases, and 10 bases lay between the germline ends. CDR3 sequence reads: CASSSYGDSNQPQHF. In nucleotides, the CDR3 is TGTGCCAGCAGCTCGTATGGGGATAGCAATCAGCCCCAGCATTTT. Looking up the rest from reference TRBV5-6 and TRBJ1-5 gives the full variable domain: DAGVTQSPTHLIKTRGQQVTLRCSPKSGHDTVSWYQQALGQGPQFIFQYYEEEERQRGNFPDRFSGHQFPNYSSELNVNALLLGDSALYLCASSSYGDSNQPQHFGDGTRLSIL.

This clonotype was picked up a small number of times. The rearrangement uses TRBV19 and TRBJ2-1, with 10 bases identical to TRBD1. The V segment lost 3 bases and the J segment 5 bases; nucleotides outside the gene matches: 7. The CDR3 extends over 16 amino acids. Germline lookup yields CDR1 LNHDA and CDR2 SQIVND (reference sequence). CDR3 nucleotide sequence: TGTGCCAGTAGTATCTTTGGGACAGGGGCCCACAATGAGCAGTTCTTC. This translates into CASSIFGTGAHNEQFF. Full variable domain (outside the CDR3, taken from reference TRBV19 and TRBJ2-1): DGGITQSPKYLFRKEGQNVTLSCEQNLNHDAMYWYRQDPGQGLRLIYYSQIVNDFQKGDIAEGYSVSREKKESFPLTVTSAQKNPTAFYLCASSIFGTGAHNEQFFGPGTRLTVL.

This clonotype was observed a handful of times. The chain employs TRBV6-2 or TRBV6-3 and TRBJ1-5, with unresolved D. V lost 5 bases and J lost 0, with 11 bases in between. This CDR3 comprises 15 residues. Germline CDR1 reads MNHEY; CDR2 reads SVGEGT. DNA of the CDR3: TGTGCCAGCAGTCAAGGACGGTATAGCAATCAGCCCCAGCATTTT. It codes for CASSQGRYSNQPQHF.

This clonotype was recorded at least ten times. This chain connects TRBV7-2 to TRBJ2-1; 10 bases are a match to TRBD2. Trimming cost V 5 bases and J 5 bases; bases outside gene matches: 6. The germline gives CDR1 SGHTA, CDR2 FQGNSA. There are 15 residues in the CDR3. The CDR3 sequence is CASSRSGGAHNEQFF. CDR3 DNA: TGTGCCAGCAGCAGGAGCGGGGGGGCCCACAATGAGCAGTTCTTC.

In its sample, this clonotype was seen many times. CDR3 loop: CASSLGTSVYEQYF. The DNA for the CDR3 is TGCGCCAGCAGCTTGGGGACTAGCGTCTACGAGCAGTACTTC. The V call is TRBV5-1, the J call TRBJ2-7, with 9 bases identical to TRBD2. Germline V lookup: CDR1 SGHRS, CDR2 YFSETQ. After removal of 0 bases from V and 3 bases from J, the junction contained 1 base not matched to a gene. This CDR3 has 14 amino acids.

CDR3 sequence: CASSYGPGLRRGFDTQYF. The CDR3 DNA reads as TGTGCCAGCAGTTATGGCCCCGGACTCCGTAGAGGATTCGATACGCAGTATTTT. The chain couples TRBV6-2 or TRBV6-3 to TRBJ2-3; weak D call: TRBD2 (5 bases). The CDR3 has 18 residues. V was cut by 3 bases and J by 6 bases, with 25 bases left in between. CDR1 is MNHEY and CDR2 is SVGEGT in the germline V gene.

This clonotype appeared once. The rearrangement links TRBV28 to TRBJ2-1; the D gene is possibly TRBD2 (6 bases). V gave up 0 bases and J gave up 15 bases, with 12 bases separating them. Germline V lookup: CDR1 MDHEN, CDR2 SYDVKM. The CDR3 has 12 residues. This CDR3 is CASSLWGGLRFF. The CDR3 nucleotides are TGTGCCAGCAGTTTATGGGGGGGACTGAGGTTCTTC.

This clonotype was seen at least ten times. The J gene is TRBJ1-1, the V gene TRBV7-8; 7 nucleotides agree with TRBD1. Germline CDR1 SGHVS, CDR2 FQNEAQ. The junction had 6 bases not matched to a gene; V was cut back by 5 bases and J by 6 bases. The length of the CDR3 is 13 residues. The CDR3: CASSRRQGAEAFF. The CDR3 DNA reads TGTGCCAGCAGCCGGAGACAGGGCGCTGAAGCTTTCTTT.

Comments on this clonotype: This could be a read error, since a much larger clone is one nucleotide away. The chain recombines TRBV20-1 with TRBJ1-5; unclear D gene. Germline V gives CDR1 DFQATT, CDR2 SNEGSKA (reference sequence). This CDR3 region has 14 residues. The CDR3 here is CSAQNWASNQPRHF. CDR3 DNA sequence: TGCAGTGCCCAAAATTGGGCGAGCAATCAGCCCCGGCATTTT.

At least ten counts were recorded for this clonotype. The chain is built from TRBV20-1 and TRBJ2-5; TRBD1 might be the D (5 bases). The CDR3 sequence is 13 residues long. Germline assignment: CDR1 DFQATT and CDR2 SNEGSKA (reference sequence). V dropped 2 bases and J dropped 0 bases, with 7 bases sitting between them. CDR3 nucleotides: TGCAGTGCTAGAATGGACAACCAAGAGACCCAGTACTTC. Residues: CSARMDNQETQYF.

The sample holds many counts of this clonotype. The chain recombines TRBV27 with TRBJ2-7; D may be TRBD1 (6 bases). V lost 4 bases and J lost 1, with 8 bases in between. The CDR3 length is 13 residues. The germline gives CDR1 MNHEY, CDR2 SMNVEV (reference sequence). The DNA for the CDR3 is TGTGCCAGCAGTTCCACAGGGTCCTACGAGCAGTACTTC. This encodes CASSSTGSYEQYF.

V gene TRBV5-6 combines with J gene TRBJ1-2; tentatively, D is TRBD1 (6 bases). The CDR3 runs 14 residues. Germline V gene data show CDR1 as SGHDT and CDR2 as YYEEEE. V was trimmed by 4 bases and J by 6 bases, leaving 16 bases between them. The DNA of the CDR3 is TGTGCCAGCAGCAGTAGGGGGGGGGCCCATGGCTACACCTTC. It yields the protein CASSSRGGAHGYTF.

This clonotype came up once. A junction boundary mismatches the germline segment, possibly from a read error. J is TRBJ1-1 and V is TRBV28; 8 bases match TRBD1. CDR1 is MDHEN, CDR2 SYDVKM, per germline. The CDR3 is 14 amino acids. The CDR3 DNA is TGTGTCAGCACCCCGGACAGGGAGACCACTGAAGCTTCCTTT. Amino acids: CVSTPDRETTEASF.

This clonotype was observed a handful of times. J is TRBJ2-5 and V is TRBV9; TRBD2 aligns across 11 bases. Germline CDR1 and CDR2: SGDLS and YYNGEE. This CDR3 is built from 17 residues. With V trimmed by 0 bases and J by 4 bases, 8 bases remained unmatched. The CDR3 is CASSVGVGLAGGETQYF. DNA of the CDR3: TGTGCCAGCAGCGTAGGAGTCGGTCTAGCGGGGGGAGAGACCCAGTACTTC.

CDR3 loop: CASSMDRGAFF. The CDR3 DNA is TGTGCCAGCAGCATGGACAGGGGGGCTTTCTTT. The rearrangement uses TRBV27 and TRBJ1-1, with TRBD1 identical over 10 bases. The germline V gene has CDR1 MNHEY and CDR2 SMNVEV (reference sequence). The CDR3 has 11 residues. With V trimmed by 6 bases and J by 11 bases, 3 bases remained unmatched.

In its sample, this clonotype was seen a few times. This rearrangement joins TRBV9 to TRBJ1-1; D unclear. The CDR3 covers 16 residues. Germline V CDR1 and CDR2: SGDLS, YYNGEE. Trimming pared 3 bases from V and 3 bases from J, leaving 18 bases between. The CDR3 region is CASSEWMGNEDTEAFF. As DNA, the CDR3 is TGTGCCAGCAGCGAGTGGATGGGGAATGAGGACACTGAAGCTTTCTTT.

V usage is TRBV24-1 and J usage is TRBJ2-1; the D gene could be TRBD1 or TRBD2 (5 bases each). The CDR3 consists of 15 residues. CDR1 KGHDR and CDR2 SFDVKD come from the germline V gene. Trimming cost V 6 bases and J 9 bases, with 20 bases left between them. The CDR3 reads CATSRGNARRGEQFF. CDR3 coding DNA: TGTGCCACCAGTCGGGGCAACGCCCGAAGAGGTGAGCAGTTCTTC.

This clonotype was detected a few times. The chain has TRBV10-2 and TRBJ2-2, with D hard to call. CDR3 length equals 12 residues. Germline V gives CDR1 WSHSY, CDR2 SAAADI. Trimming removed 6 bases at V and 6 bases at J, with 8 bases between. CDR3 DNA: TGCGCCAGCAGCCCTGCGGCCGGGGAGCTGTTTTTT. Amino acids: CASSPAAGELFF.

This clonotype was picked up a small number of times. J is TRBJ1-5 and V is TRBV19; TRBD1 might be the D (5 bases). CDR3 size: 17 residues. Trimming cost V 3 bases and J 0 bases, with 15 bases left between them. CDR1 is LNHDA, CDR2 SQIVND, per germline (reference sequence). In DNA, the CDR3 is TGTGCCAGTAGTATCTTGGGACCGAGTCCTAGCAATCAGCCCCAGCATTTT. This encodes CASSILGPSPSNQPQHF.

V usage is TRBV3-1 and J usage is TRBJ2-7, with D possibly being TRBD1 or TRBD2 (5 bases each). Trimming removed 0 bases from V and 4 bases from J, with 10 bases in between. The germline V gene has CDR1 LGHDT and CDR2 YNNKEL (reference sequence). The CDR3 extends over 14 amino acids. The CDR3 loop reads CASSQEWGPYEQYF. CDR3 coding DNA: TGTGCCAGCAGCCAAGAATGGGGACCATACGAGCAGTACTTC.

The chain has TRBV12-3 or TRBV12-4 and TRBJ2-7; 7 bases line up with TRBD1. The junction had 13 bases not matched to a gene; V was cut back by 5 bases and J by 3 bases. The CDR3 length is 16 residues. DNA for the CDR3: TGTGCCAGCAGTGACAGGGCCGATCAGCCCCACTACGAGCAGTACTTC. This sequence encodes CASSDRADQPHYEQYF.

Ten or more counts support this clonotype. As DNA, the CDR3 is TGTGCCAGCAGCTTGACGGGGACAGGGGCTGATAGCTACGAGCAGTACTTC. It codes for CASSLTGTGADSYEQYF. The chain couples TRBV7-2 to TRBJ2-7, with TRBD1 identical over 10 bases. The CDR3 is made up of 17 amino acids. The J segment lost 3 bases and the V segment lost 3 bases, leaving 11 bases of the junction unmatched. Germline CDR1 SGHTA, CDR2 FQGNSA.

This clonotype was found once. V and J are TRBV7-3 and TRBJ1-2, with D perhaps matching TRBD1 (5 bases). Germline V lookup: CDR1 SGHTA, CDR2 FQGTGA. CDR3 size: 13 residues. Trimming pared 2 bases from V and 8 bases from J, leaving 12 bases between. CDR3 residues: CASSLEGERGYTF. In DNA, the CDR3 is TGTGCCAGCAGCTTAGAAGGGGAGAGGGGCTACACCTTC.

This clonotype was seen only a few times. V and J are TRBV7-9 and TRBJ2-3, with 7 bases that match TRBD2. CDR1 and CDR2 from the germline V gene are SEHNR and FQNEAQ (reference sequence). V was pared by 2 bases and J by 5 bases, with 4 bases of the junction left unmatched. The CDR3 is made up of 14 amino acids. CDR3 coding DNA: TGTGCCAGCAGCTTATTTTGGGGGGGAGATACGCAGTATTTT. Protein product: CASSLFWGGDTQYF.

V usage is TRBV19 and J usage is TRBJ1-1; D uncertain. CDR3 length: 15 amino acids. CDR1 and CDR2 (germline): LNHDA, SQIVND (reference sequence). V lost 3 bases to trimming and J lost 1 base, with 12 bases between them. The CDR3 reads CASSMGRKGNTEAFF. The CDR3 region has the DNA TGTGCCAGTAGTATGGGGAGGAAGGGGAACACTGAAGCTTTCTTT.

Many counts were recorded for this clonotype. V gene TRBV27 combines with J gene TRBJ2-1, with TRBD2 matching 8 bases. Germline V gives CDR1 MNHEY, CDR2 SMNVEV (reference sequence). The junction had 9 bases not matched to a gene; V was cut back by 6 bases and J by 8 bases. The CDR3 is made up of 14 amino acids. CDR3 bases: TGTGCCAGCAGCCTAGCGGGTAGCGGGTATGAGCAGTTCTTC. This translates into CASSLAGSGYEQFF.

This clonotype has ten or more counts. This chain joins TRBV5-1 and TRBJ2-6; D is unresolved. The CDR3 extends over 15 amino acids. Germline V gene lookup returns CDR1 SGHRS and CDR2 YFSETQ. The V gene lost 3 bases and the J gene lost 0 bases, with 7 bases spanning the gap. The CDR3 protein is CASSSESSGANVLTF. DNA for the CDR3: TGCGCCAGCAGCTCTGAGTCCTCTGGGGCCAACGTCCTGACTTTC.